These 22 T cell receptor beta chains were all obtained from the same sample, sequenced in a study of OX40 agonist ivuxolimab in advanced cancers. Generated by immunoSEQ multiplex PCR, the TCRdb table keeps only in-frame clones and is missing some. The sample yields about 83,000 clones, around nine tenths seen once. The specimen comprised CD4+ or CD8+ T cells sorted from blood, sampled in a trial of the OX40 agonist ivuxolimab. These receptors all come from an adult with an advanced solid tumor such as melanoma, head and neck, liver or kidney cancer.

The rearrangement links TRBV29-1 to TRBJ1-4; D call uncertain. The germline gives CDR1 SQVTM, CDR2 ANQGSEA. V lost 4 bases, J lost 0 bases, and 9 bases lay in between. This CDR3 spans 14 amino acids. The CDR3 nucleotides are TGCAGCGTTGTCGGTGGCCCAACTAATGAAAAACTGTTTTTT. Its protein is CSVVGGPTNEKLFF.

This chain connects TRBV19 to TRBJ2-3, with 10 bases fitting TRBD2. The CDR3 runs to 13 residues. V lost 2 bases and J lost 13; bases outside the gene matches: 6. Germline lookup yields CDR1 LNHDA and CDR2 SQIVND (reference sequence). CDR3 coding DNA: TGTGCCAGTAGTATAAGCGTTGGGACTAGCGAGTATTTT. It codes for CASSISVGTSEYF.

This clone came up once. The chain links TRBV4-2 to TRBJ2-1; 7 bases are a match to TRBD2. The CDR3 sequence is 17 residues long. Unmatched junction bases numbered 9, after V lost 1 base and J lost 3 bases. The germline CDR1 and CDR2 sequences are LGHNA and YNFKEQ. The chain's CDR3 is CASSQGGLAVDYNEQFF. CDR3 nucleotide sequence: TGTGCCAGCAGCCAAGGGGGTCTAGCGGTAGACTACAATGAGCAGTTCTTC.

The chain uses TRBV30 and TRBJ2-2, with a weak D call TRBD2 (7 bases). This CDR3 contains 13 residues. Trimming left V 0 bases short and J 6 bases short, with 8 bases between. Germline assignment: CDR1 GTSNPN and CDR2 SVGIG (reference sequence). The CDR3 region has the DNA TGTGCCTGGAGTGTGGGGGGGCCCGGGGAGCTGTTTTTT. It specifies CAWSVGGPGELFF. The whole variable domain, filled in from reference TRBV30 and TRBJ2-2, reads SQTIHQWPATLVQPVGSPLSLECTVEGTSNPNLYWYRQAAGRGLQLLFYSVGIGQISSEVPQNLSASRPQDRQFILSSKKLLLSDSGFYLCAWSVGGPGELFFGEGSRLTVL.

This chain joins TRBV5-6 and TRBJ2-2; 12 bases map to TRBD2. V was clipped by 1 base and J by 7 bases; unmatched bases: 8. The CDR3 has 17 residues. The germline gives CDR1 SGHDT, CDR2 YYEEEE. CDR3: CASSLPRLAGAGGELFF. In DNA form, the CDR3 reads TGTGCCAGCAGCTTGCCCCGACTAGCGGGGGCGGGCGGGGAGCTGTTTTTT.

The CDR3 loop reads CASSQRQARNEKLFF. As DNA, the CDR3 is TGTGCCAGCAGCCAACGACAGGCCAGGAATGAAAAACTGTTTTTT. The chain recombines TRBV14 with TRBJ1-4; possibly TRBD1 for D (6 bases). V dropped 2 bases and J dropped 5 bases, with 12 bases sitting between them. Germline V gene lookup returns CDR1 SGHDN and CDR2 FVKESK. CDR3 size: 15 residues.

Concerning this clone itself: At one of its ends the junction is not consistent with the germline gene, which may arise from a read error. This sequence joins TRBV5-1 and TRBJ2-5; the match to TRBD1 covers 8 bases. This CDR3 is 15 amino acids long. CDR1 and CDR2 (germline): SGHRS, YFSETQ. The CDR3 region has the DNA TGCGCCAGCAGCTTTCAGGGGGCGCGGGAAGAGACCCGGTACTTC. It specifies CASSFQGAREETRYF.

This chain joins TRBV21-1 and TRBJ1-4. TRBV21-1 is designated a pseudogene. The CDR3 has 15 amino acids. The chain's CDR3 is CASSEDPPTNEKLFF. In DNA, the CDR3 is TGTGCCAGCAGCGAAGACCCTCCAACTAATGAAAAACTGTTTTTT.

Points on this clone: Sequence at one end of the junction differs from germline and may be a read error. The chain links TRBV29-1 to TRBJ1-2; D is unclear. CDR1 and CDR2 (germline): SQVTM, ANQGSEA. This CDR3 has 9 amino acids. The DNA of the CDR3 is TGTTATAGGGACTATGGCTACACCTTC. Its protein product is CYRDYGYTF. Supplemented by reference TRBV29-1 and TRBJ1-2, the full variable domain reads SAVISQKPSRDICQRGTSLTIQCQVDSQVTMMFWYRQQPGQSLTLIATANQGSEATYESGFVIDKFPISRPNLTFSTLTVSNMSPEDSSIYLCYRDYGYTFGSGTRLTVV.

The rearrangement joins TRBV4-1 to TRBJ1-2; 9 bases are shared with TRBD1. Germline V gene sequence: CDR1 MGHRA, CDR2 YSYEKL. This CDR3 is built from 18 residues. The trim removed 3 bases at V and 2 bases at J, leaving 13 bases unmatched. CDR3 coding DNA: TGCGCCAGCAGCCAGGCAAACAGGGGGCAACTACTAAACTATGGCTACACCTTC. It yields the protein CASSQANRGQLLNYGYTF.

The genes are TRBV19 and TRBJ2-3; no clear D. Germline V lookup: CDR1 LNHDA, CDR2 SQIVND (reference sequence). With 0 bases removed from V and 9 bases from J, the gap between germline ends came to 7 bases. This CDR3 has 12 amino acids. The DNA for the CDR3 is TGTGCCAGTAGTATAGAGGGGTCCACGCAGTATTTT. It specifies CASSIEGSTQYF.

The chain couples TRBV6-5 to TRBJ2-7; 9 bases fit TRBD2. Losses at the gene ends were 0 bases for V and 1 base for J; bases not matched to a gene: 4. This CDR3 spans 16 amino acids. The V gene's germline CDR1 is MNHEY and CDR2 SVGAGI. CDR3 sequence reads: CASSYSLAGVSYEQYF. The CDR3, as DNA: TGTGCCAGCAGTTACTCTTTAGCGGGAGTGTCCTACGAGCAGTACTTC.

The genes are TRBV27 and TRBJ2-2; 11 bases fit TRBD1. Trimming took 6 bases from V and 6 from J; bases not matched to a gene: 6. This CDR3 is 15 amino acids long. Germline CDR1 reads MNHEY; CDR2 reads SMNVEV (reference sequence). The CDR3 sequence is CASRPGQGGSGELFF. CDR3 sequence (DNA): TGTGCCAGCAGGCCGGGACAGGGGGGTTCCGGGGAGCTGTTTTTT.

The CDR3 sequence: CASSERSLFNQPQHF. In DNA form, the CDR3 reads TGTGCCAGCAGTGAAAGGTCCCTATTCAATCAGCCCCAGCATTTT. This chain joins TRBV6-1 and TRBJ1-5, with D unclear. V gave up 2 bases and J gave up 3 bases, with 11 bases separating them. The germline gives CDR1 MNHNS, CDR2 SASEGT. This CDR3 contains 15 residues.

This rearrangement joins TRBV11-2 to TRBJ2-7; D gene uncertain. Deletions cut 5 bases from V and 2 bases from J, with 7 bases between. The germline V gene has CDR1 SGHAT and CDR2 FQNNGV. The CDR3 has 12 residues. Written as DNA, the CDR3 is TGTGCCAGCAGCATAACACCCTACGAGCAGTACTTC. This codes for CASSITPYEQYF.

The V and J genes are TRBV19 and TRBJ1-2; 7 bases line up with TRBD1. The CDR3 has 12 residues. V was clipped by 7 bases and J by 6 bases; unmatched bases: 5. Germline V CDR1 and CDR2: LNHDA, SQIVND (reference sequence). CDR3 loop: CASTGGLDGYTF. CDR3 nucleotides: TGTGCCAGTACAGGGGGTTTGGATGGCTACACCTTC.

The chain is built from TRBV7-8 and TRBJ2-5; D unresolved. The CDR3 is made up of 13 amino acids. The V gene lost 5 bases and the J gene lost 5 bases, with 12 bases spanning the gap. The germline gives CDR1 SGHVS, CDR2 FQNEAQ. The CDR3 DNA follows: TGTGCCAGCAGCAAAAGGATGGTGGAGACCCAGTACTTC. This translates into CASSKRMVETQYF. Together with reference TRBV7-8 and TRBJ2-5, the CDR3 gives the full variable domain: GAGVSQSPRYKVAKRGQDVALRCDPISGHVSLFWYQQALGQGPEFLTYFQNEAQLDKSGLPSDRFFAERPEGSVSTLKIQRTQQEDSAVYLCASSKRMVETQYFGPGTRLLVL.

This clone was observed a few times. The chain couples TRBV2 to TRBJ1-2; tentative D call: TRBD1 (6 bases). Germline CDR1 SNHLY, CDR2 FYNNEI. The V and J ends lost 5 bases and 4 bases respectively, with 11 bases between them. This CDR3 region has 13 residues. DNA for the CDR3: TGTGCCAGCAGTCCAGACAGGAGCTATGGCTACACCTTC. Encoded protein: CASSPDRSYGYTF.

The DNA of the CDR3 is TGTGCCAGCAGTGAATGGAGTGGCTACACCTTC. This translates into CASSEWSGYTF. The chain links TRBV6-1 to TRBJ1-2; D unclear. The CDR3 spans 11 residues. V lost 2 bases and J 7 bases, leaving 5 bases between the germline ends. CDR1 MNHNS and CDR2 SASEGT come from the germline V gene.

V is TRBV5-5 and J is TRBJ2-7; D perhaps matches TRBD1 (7 bases). Trimming removed 3 bases at V and 3 bases at J, with 16 bases between. This CDR3 spans 15 amino acids. The V gene's germline CDR1 is SGHKS and CDR2 YYEKEE (reference sequence). CDR3 DNA sequence: TGTGCCAGCAGCTCTAGGGCGGGACAGAACTACGAGCAGTACTTC. It encodes CASSSRAGQNYEQYF.

CDR3 DNA sequence: TGTGCCAGCAGTGAAGCGCTGACAGTCTATGGCTACACCTTC. Protein product: CASSEALTVYGYTF. The V and J genes are TRBV6-1 and TRBJ1-2, with a weak D call TRBD1 (5 bases). Germline V gene sequence: CDR1 MNHNS, CDR2 SASEGT. The CDR3 runs 14 residues. V was pared by 0 bases and J by 4 bases, with 9 bases between.

The CDR3: CASSYALGQGLSEAFF. The CDR3 DNA reads as TGTGCCAGCAGTTACGCCCTTGGACAGGGGTTGTCTGAAGCTTTCTTT. The rearrangement uses TRBV6-5 and TRBJ1-1; TRBD1 aligns across 9 bases. The V segment lost 2 bases and the J segment 6 bases; nucleotides outside the gene matches: 10. CDR3 length: 16 residues. CDR1 MNHEY and CDR2 SVGAGI come from the germline V gene.